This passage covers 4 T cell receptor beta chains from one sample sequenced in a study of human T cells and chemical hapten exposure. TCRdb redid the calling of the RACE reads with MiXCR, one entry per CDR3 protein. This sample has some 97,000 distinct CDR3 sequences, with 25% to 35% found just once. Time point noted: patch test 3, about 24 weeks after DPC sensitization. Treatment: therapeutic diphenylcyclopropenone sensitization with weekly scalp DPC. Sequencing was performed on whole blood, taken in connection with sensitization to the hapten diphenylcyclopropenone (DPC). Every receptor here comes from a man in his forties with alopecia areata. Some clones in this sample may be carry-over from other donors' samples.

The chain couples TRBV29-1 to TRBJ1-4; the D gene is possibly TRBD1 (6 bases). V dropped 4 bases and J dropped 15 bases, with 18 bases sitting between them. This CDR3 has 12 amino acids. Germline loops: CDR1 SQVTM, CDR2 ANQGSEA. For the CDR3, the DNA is TGCAGCGTTGTCTCCCCGCCTGGACAGTTGTTTTTT. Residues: CSVVSPPGQLFF.

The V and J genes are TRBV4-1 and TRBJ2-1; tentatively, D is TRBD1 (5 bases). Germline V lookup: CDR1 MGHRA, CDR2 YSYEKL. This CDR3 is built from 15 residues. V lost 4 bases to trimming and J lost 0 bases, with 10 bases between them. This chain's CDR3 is CASSPRVSSYNEQFF. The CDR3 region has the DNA TGCGCCAGCAGCCCCAGGGTAAGCTCCTACAATGAGCAGTTCTTC.

The CDR3 sequence: CASSDRGSGANVLTF. For the CDR3, the DNA is TGTGCCAGCAGCGACAGGGGCTCCGGGGCCAACGTCCTGACTTTC. The chain has TRBV4-2 and TRBJ2-6, with 8 bases matching TRBD1. The germline V gene encodes CDR1 LGHNA and CDR2 YNFKEQ. Germline trimming cut 5 bases from V and 4 bases from J; bases unmatched to any gene: 4. The CDR3 is 15 residues long.

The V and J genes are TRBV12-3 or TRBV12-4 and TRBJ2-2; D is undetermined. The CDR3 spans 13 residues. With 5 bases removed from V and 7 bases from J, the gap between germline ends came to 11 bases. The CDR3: CASSPPGVGELFF. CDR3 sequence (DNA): TGTGCCAGCAGTCCACCCGGTGTCGGGGAGCTGTTTTTT.